Listed below are T cell receptor beta chains from one sample, sequenced in a study of blood T cell repertoires in COVID-19. Assay: immunoSEQ multiplex PCR; the TCRdb copy retains only in-frame clones and omits some. Of about 240,000 clones listed, about four fifths are singletons. The sample taken for sequencing was peripheral blood. The source is a woman older than 75 with acute or convalescent COVID-19. CDR3s include the opening cysteine and the closing phenylalanine or tryptophan. A row's size may be missing; if present it is once, few, many or a size class.

TRBV3-1/TRBV3-2 NA CASSYLPGQSNSPLHF
TRBV5-4 NA CASSLGRKNTGELFF
TRBV5-1 NA CASSLGGGENSPLHF
TRBV28 NA CASSLWTGRGTEAFF
TRBV3-1/TRBV3-2 NA CASSQGGYSGNTIYF
TRBV5-4 NA CASQLAGGYNEQFF
TRBV5-1 NA CASSPRTGGSTYEQYF
TRBV19 NA CASSSTGFSYEQYF
TRBV7-9 once CASSPDGDSGYTF
TRBV19 NA CASFAGVPNQPQHF
TRBV19 NA CASSIDGTGGQPQHF
TRBV28 once CASSSRGGGWNTEAFF
TRBV13 NA CASSLGQGPTNEKLFF
TRBV30 NA CAFRGQVHMNTEAFF
TRBV29-1 once CSVDSQNYGYTF
TRBV28 few CASTTSGGAREQYF
TRBV19 NA CASSISGGTDTQYF
TRBV7-3 NA CASSLSPRGTDTQYF
TRBV19 NA CASRSSRGHIGEKLFF
TRBV18 NA CASSPIDTPRGYGYTF
TRBV28 NA CASKEQGNTEAFF